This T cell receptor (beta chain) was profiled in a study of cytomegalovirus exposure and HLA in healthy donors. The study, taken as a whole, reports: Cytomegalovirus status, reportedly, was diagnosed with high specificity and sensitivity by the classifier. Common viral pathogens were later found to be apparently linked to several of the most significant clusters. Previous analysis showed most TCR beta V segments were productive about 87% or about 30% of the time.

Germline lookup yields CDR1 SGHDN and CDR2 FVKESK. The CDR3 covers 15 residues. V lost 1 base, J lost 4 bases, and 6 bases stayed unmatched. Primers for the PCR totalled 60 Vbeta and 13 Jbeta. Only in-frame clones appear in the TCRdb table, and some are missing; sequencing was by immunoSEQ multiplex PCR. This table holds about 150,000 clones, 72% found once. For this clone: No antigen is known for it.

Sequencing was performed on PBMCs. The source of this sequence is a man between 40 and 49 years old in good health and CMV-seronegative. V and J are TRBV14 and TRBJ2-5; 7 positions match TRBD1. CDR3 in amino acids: CASSQAGQARETQYF. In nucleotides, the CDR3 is TGTGCCAGCAGCCAAGCCGGACAGGCCCGAGAGACCCAGTACTTC.